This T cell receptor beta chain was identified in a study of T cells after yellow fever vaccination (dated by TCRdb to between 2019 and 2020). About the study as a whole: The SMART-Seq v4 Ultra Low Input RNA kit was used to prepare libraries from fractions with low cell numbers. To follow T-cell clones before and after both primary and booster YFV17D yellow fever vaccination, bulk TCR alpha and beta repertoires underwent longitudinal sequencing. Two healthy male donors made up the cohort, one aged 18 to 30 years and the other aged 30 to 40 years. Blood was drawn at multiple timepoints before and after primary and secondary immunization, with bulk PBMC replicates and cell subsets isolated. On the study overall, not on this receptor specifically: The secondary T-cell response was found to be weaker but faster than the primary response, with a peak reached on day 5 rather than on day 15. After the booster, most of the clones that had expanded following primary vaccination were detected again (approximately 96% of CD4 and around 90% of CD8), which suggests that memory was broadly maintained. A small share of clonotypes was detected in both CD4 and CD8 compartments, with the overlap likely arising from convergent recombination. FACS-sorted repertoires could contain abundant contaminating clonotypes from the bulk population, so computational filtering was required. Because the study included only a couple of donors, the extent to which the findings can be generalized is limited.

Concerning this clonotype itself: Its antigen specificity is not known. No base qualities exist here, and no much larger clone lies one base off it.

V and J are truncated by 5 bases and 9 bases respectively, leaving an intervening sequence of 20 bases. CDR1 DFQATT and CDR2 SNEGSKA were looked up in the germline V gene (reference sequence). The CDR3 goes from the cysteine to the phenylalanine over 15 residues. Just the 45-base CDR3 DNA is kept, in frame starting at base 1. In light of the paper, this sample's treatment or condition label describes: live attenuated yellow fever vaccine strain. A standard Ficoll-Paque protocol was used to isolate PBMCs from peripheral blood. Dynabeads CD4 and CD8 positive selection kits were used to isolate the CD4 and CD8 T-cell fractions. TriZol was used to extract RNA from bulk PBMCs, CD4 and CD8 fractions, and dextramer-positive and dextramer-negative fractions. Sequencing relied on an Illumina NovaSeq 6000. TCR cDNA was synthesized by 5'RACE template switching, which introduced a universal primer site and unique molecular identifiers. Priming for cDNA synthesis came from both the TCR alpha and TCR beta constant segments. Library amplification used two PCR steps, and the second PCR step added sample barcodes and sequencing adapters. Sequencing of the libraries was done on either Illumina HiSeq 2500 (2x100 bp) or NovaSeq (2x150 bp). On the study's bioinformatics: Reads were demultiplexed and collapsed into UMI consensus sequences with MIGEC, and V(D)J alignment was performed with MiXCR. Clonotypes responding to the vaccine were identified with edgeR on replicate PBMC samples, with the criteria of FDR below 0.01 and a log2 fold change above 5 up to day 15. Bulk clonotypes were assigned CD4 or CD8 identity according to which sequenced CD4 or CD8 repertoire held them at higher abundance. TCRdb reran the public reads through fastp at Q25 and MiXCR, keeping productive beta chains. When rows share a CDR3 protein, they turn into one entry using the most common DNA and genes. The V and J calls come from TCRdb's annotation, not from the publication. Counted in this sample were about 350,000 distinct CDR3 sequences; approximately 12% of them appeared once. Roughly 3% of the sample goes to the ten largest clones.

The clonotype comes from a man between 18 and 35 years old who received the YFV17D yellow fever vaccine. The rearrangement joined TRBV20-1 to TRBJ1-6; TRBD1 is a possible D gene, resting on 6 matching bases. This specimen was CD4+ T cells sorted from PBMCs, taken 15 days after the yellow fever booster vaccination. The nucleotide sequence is TGCAGTGCTTCCCTGGGACACGTGGTGGGTTCACCCCTCCACTTT. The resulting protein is CSASLGHVVGSPLHF.